Listed below are T cell receptor beta chains from one sample, sequenced in a study of Tregs in tolerant kidney transplant recipients. TCRdb keeps only in-frame clones here, not all; method: immunoSEQ multiplex PCR. The sample consists of 60,000 to 95,000 clones, roughly 98% of them appearing once. Material: CD4+ T cells from blood, obtained before the transplant. The receptors shown here come from a human donor who received a combined kidney and bone marrow transplant. Each CDR3 is given with its conserved first and last residue. The D gene is left open where the match is weak. Only part of the rows carry a size: once, few, many, or a class if the clone is expanded.

D gene	clone size	V gene	CDR3 length	J gene	CDR3 protein	CDR3 DNA
TRBD1	-	TRBV5-1	19	TRBJ2-6	CASSSPTGANTSGANVLTF	TGCGCCAGCAGCTCTCCGACAGGGGCCAATACCTCTGGGGCCAACGTCCTGACTTTC
-	-	TRBV5-5	13	TRBJ2-5	CASSPGVEETQYF	TGTGCCAGCAGCCCGGGGGTGGAGGAGACCCAGTACTTC
TRBD1	-	TRBV28	15	TRBJ1-6	CASSLPDRVNSPLHF	TGTGCCAGCAGTTTACCGGACAGGGTCAATTCACCCCTCCACTTT
TRBD2	-	TRBV15	15	TRBJ2-1	CATSRARLADNEQFF	TGTGCCACCAGCAGAGCCAGACTAGCGGACAATGAGCAGTTCTTC
-	-	TRBV5-6	11	TRBJ2-7	CASSLGRNQYF	TGTGCCAGCAGCTTGGGTAGAAACCAGTACTTC
-	-	TRBV2	14	TRBJ1-3	CASSEFLSADTIYF	TGTGCCAGCAGTGAATTCCTTTCGGCGGACACCATATATTTT
TRBD1	-	TRBV6-1	15	TRBJ1-1	CASSELGTGNTEAFF	TGTGCCAGCAGTGAATTAGGGACAGGGAACACTGAAGCTTTCTTT
-	-	TRBV28	11	TRBJ2-7	CASSFYYEQYF	TGTGCCAGCAGTTTTTACTACGAGCAGTACTTC
-	once	TRBV6-5	13	TRBJ1-2	CASRLSGAYGYTF	TGTGCCAGCAGACTCTCTGGTGCCTATGGCTACACCTTC
TRBD2	-	TRBV7-2	17	TRBJ2-7	CASSPTGGAGAYYEQYF	TGTGCCAGCAGCCCCACGGGGGGGGCGGGGGCCTACTACGAGCAGTACTTC
TRBD1	-	TRBV7-8	17	TRBJ2-7	CASSSRARDRGSNEQYF	TGTGCCAGCAGCTCGAGAGCCCGGGACAGGGGTTCCAACGAGCAGTACTTC
TRBD2	-	TRBV10-3	12	TRBJ2-3	CATYGRTDTQYF	TGTGCCACCTACGGGAGGACAGATACGCAGTATTTT
-	-	TRBV7-9	13	TRBJ1-2	CASSPFPQNGYTF	TGTGCCAGCAGCCCATTTCCACAGAATGGCTACACCTTC
TRBD2	once	TRBV2	15	TRBJ2-3	CASSDSGSRADTQYF	TGTGCCAGCAGTGATAGCGGGAGCAGAGCAGATACGCAGTATTTT
-	-	TRBV18	15	TRBJ1-5	CASSPGRQGNQPQHF	TGTGCCAGCTCACCGGGGCGGCAGGGAAATCAGCCCCAGCATTTT
TRBD1	-	TRBV5-1	13	TRBJ1-2	CASSSDRVGGYTF	TGCGCCAGCAGCTCAGACAGGGTAGGAGGCTACACCTTC